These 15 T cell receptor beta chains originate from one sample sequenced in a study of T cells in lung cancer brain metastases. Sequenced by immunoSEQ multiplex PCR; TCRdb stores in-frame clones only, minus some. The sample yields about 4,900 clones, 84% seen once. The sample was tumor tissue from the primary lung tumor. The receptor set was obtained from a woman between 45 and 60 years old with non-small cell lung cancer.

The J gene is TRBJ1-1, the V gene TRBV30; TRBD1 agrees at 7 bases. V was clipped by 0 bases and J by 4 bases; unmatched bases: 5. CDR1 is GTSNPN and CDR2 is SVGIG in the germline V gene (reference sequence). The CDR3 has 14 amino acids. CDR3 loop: CAWSVVAGGTEAFF. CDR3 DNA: TGTGCCTGGAGTGTTGTGGCAGGGGGCACTGAAGCTTTCTTT.

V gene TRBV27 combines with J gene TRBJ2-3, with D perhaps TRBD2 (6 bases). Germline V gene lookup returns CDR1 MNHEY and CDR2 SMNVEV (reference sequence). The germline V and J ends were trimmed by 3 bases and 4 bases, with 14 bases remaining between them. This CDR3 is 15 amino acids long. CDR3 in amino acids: CASSLAGLPPDTQYF. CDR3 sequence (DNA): TGTGCCAGCAGTTTGGCGGGACTCCCCCCAGATACGCAGTATTTT.

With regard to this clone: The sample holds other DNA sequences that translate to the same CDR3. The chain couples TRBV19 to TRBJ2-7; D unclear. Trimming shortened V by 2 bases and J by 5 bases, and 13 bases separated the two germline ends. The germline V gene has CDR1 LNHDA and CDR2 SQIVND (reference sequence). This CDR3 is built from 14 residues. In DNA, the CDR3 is TGTGCCAGTAGTATAAGGCAGAATTTCCACGAGCAGTACTTC. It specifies CASSIRQNFHEQYF. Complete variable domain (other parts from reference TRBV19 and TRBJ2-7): DGGITQSPKYLFRKEGQNVTLSCEQNLNHDAMYWYRQDPGQGLRLIYYSQIVNDFQKGDIAEGYSVSREKKESFPLTVTSAQKNPTAFYLCASSIRQNFHEQYFGPGTRLTVT.

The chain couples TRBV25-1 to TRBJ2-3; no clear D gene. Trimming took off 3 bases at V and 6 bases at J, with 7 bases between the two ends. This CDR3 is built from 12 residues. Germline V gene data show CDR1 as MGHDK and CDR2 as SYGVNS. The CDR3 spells CASSETGDTQYF. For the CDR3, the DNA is TGTGCCAGCAGTGAGACGGGTGATACGCAGTATTTT.

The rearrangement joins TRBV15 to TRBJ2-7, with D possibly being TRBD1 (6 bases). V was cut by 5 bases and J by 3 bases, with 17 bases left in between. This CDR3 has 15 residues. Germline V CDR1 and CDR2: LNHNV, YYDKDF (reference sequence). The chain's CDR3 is CATSGWTPRGYEQYF. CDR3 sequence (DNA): TGTGCCACCAGCGGATGGACACCCAGGGGCTACGAGCAGTACTTC.

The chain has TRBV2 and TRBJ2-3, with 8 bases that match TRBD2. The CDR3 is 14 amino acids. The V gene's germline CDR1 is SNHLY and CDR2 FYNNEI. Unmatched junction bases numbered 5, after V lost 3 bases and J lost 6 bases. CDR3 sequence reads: CASSESSGQDTQYF. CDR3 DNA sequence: TGTGCCAGCAGTGAGTCTAGCGGGCAGGATACGCAGTATTTT.

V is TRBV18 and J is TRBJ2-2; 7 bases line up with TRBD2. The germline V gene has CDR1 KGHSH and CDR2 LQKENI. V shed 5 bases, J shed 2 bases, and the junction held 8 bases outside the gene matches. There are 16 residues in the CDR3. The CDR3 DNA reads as TGTGCCAGCTCATCGGAGGGGACTAAAAACACCGGGGAGCTGTTTTTT. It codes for CASSSEGTKNTGELFF.

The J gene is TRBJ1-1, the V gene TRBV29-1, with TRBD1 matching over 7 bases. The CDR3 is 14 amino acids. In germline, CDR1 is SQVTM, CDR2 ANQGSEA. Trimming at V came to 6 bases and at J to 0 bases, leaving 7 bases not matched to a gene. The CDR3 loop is CSVRQGSMNTEAFF. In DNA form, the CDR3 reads TGCAGCGTCAGACAGGGTTCAATGAACACTGAAGCTTTCTTT.

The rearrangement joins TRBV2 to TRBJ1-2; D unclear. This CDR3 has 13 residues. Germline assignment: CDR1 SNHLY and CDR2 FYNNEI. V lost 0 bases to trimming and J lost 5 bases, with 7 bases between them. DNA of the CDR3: TGTGCCAGCAGTGAAGCGCAAGGGTATGGCTACACCTTC. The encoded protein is CASSEAQGYGYTF. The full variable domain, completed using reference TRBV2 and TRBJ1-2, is EPEVTQTPSHQVTQMGQEVILRCVPISNHLYFYWYRQILGQKVEFLVSFYNNEISEKSEIFDDQFSVERPDGSNFTLKIRSTKLEDSAMYFCASSEAQGYGYTFGSGTRLTVV.

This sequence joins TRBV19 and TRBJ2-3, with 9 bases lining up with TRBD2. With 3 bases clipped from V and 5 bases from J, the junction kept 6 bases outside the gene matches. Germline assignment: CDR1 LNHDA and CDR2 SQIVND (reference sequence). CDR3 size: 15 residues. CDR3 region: CASSISGSGIDTQYF. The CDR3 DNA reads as TGTGCCAGTAGTATTAGCGGGAGTGGCATAGATACGCAGTATTTT.

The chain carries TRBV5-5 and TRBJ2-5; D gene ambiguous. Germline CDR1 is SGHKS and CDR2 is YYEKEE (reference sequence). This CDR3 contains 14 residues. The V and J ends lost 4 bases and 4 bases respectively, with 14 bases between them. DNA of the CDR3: TGTGCCAGCAGCCCCCGTTTTGGGGTAGAGACCCAGTACTTC. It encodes CASSPRFGVETQYF.

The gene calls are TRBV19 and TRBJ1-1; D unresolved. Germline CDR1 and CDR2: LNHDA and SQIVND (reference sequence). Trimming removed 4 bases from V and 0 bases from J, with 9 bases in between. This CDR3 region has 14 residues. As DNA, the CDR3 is TGTGCCAGTAGTACCCATCAAATGAACACTGAAGCTTTCTTT. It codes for CASSTHQMNTEAFF.

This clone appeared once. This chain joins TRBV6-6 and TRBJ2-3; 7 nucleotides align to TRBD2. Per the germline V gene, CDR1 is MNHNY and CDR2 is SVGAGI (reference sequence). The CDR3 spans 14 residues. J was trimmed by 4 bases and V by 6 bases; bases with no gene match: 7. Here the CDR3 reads CASSPWGGADTQYF. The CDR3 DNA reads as TGTGCCAGCAGCCCGTGGGGAGGGGCAGATACGCAGTATTTT.

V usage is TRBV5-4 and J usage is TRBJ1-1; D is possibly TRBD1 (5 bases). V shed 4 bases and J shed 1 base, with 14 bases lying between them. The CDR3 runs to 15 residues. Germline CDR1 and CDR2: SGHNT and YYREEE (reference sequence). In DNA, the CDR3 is TGTGCCAGCAGCCCGGGGGGGGTGGAGAACACTGAAGCTTTCTTT. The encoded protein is CASSPGGVENTEAFF. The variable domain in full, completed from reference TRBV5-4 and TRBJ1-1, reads ETGVTQSPTHLIKTRGQQVTLRCSSQSGHNTVSWYQQALGQGPQFIFQYYREEENGRGNFPPRFSGLQFPNYSSELNVNALELDDSALYLCASSPGGVENTEAFFGQGTRLTVV.

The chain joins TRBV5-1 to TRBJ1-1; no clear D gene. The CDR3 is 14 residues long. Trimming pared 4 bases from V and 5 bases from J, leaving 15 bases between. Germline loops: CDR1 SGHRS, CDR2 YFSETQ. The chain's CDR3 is CASSPDNGGTEAFF. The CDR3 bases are TGCGCCAGCAGCCCAGACAACGGAGGGACTGAAGCTTTCTTT.